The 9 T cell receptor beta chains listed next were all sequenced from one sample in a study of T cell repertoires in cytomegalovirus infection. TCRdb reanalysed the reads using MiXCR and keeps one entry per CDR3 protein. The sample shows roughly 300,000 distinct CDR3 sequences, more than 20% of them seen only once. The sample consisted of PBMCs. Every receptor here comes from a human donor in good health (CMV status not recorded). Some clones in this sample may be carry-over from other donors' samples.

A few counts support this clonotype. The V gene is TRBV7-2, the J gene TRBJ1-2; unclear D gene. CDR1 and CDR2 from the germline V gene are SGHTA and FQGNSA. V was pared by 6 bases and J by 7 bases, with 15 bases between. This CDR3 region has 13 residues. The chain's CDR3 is CASSSPLGVGYTF. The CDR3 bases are TGTGCCAGCAGTTCCCCGCTCGGGGTTGGCTACACCTTC.

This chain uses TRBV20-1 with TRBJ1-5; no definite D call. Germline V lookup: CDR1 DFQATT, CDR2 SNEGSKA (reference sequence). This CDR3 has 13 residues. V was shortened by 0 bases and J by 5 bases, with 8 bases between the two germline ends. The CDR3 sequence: CSAREQFDQPQHF. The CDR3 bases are TGCAGTGCTAGAGAGCAGTTTGATCAGCCCCAGCATTTT.

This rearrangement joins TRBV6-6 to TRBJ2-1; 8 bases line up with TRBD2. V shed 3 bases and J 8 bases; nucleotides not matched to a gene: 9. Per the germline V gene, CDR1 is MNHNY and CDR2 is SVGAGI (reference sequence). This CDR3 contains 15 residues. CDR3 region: CASSYSAGESDEQFF. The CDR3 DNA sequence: TGTGCCAGCAGTTATTCAGCGGGAGAGAGTGATGAGCAGTTCTTC.

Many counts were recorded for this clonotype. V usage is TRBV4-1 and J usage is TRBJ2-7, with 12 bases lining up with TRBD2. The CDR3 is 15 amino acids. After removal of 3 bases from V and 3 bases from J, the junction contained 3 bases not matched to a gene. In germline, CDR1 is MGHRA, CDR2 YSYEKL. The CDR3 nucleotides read TGCGCCAGCAGCCAGCCGGGACTAGCGGGCTACGAGCAGTACTTC. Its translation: CASSQPGLAGYEQYF.

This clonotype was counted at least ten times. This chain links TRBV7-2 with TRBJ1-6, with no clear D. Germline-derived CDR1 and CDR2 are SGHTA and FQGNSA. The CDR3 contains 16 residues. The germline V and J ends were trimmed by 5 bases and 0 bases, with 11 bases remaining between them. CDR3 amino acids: CASSPPGLSYNSPLHF. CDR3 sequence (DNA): TGTGCCAGCAGCCCGCCGGGCCTCTCCTATAATTCACCCCTCCACTTT.

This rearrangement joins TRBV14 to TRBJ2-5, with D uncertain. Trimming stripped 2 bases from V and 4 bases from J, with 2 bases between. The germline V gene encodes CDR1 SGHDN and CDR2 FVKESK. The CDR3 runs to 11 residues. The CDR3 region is CASSQTETQYF. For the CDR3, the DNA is TGTGCCAGCAGCCAAACAGAGACCCAGTACTTC. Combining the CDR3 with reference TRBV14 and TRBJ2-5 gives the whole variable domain EAGVTQFPSHSVIEKGQTVTLRCDPISGHDNLYWYRRVMGKEIKFLLHFVKESKQDESGMPNNRFLAERTGGTYSTLKVQPAELEDSGVYFCASSQTETQYFGPGTRLLVL.

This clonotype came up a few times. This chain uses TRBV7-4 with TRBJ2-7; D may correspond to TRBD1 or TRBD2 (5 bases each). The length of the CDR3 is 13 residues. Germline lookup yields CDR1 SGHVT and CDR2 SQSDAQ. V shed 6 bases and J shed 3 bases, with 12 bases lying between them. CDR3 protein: CASSWWGSYEQYF. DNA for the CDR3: TGTGCCAGCAGTTGGTGGGGGAGCTACGAGCAGTACTTC.

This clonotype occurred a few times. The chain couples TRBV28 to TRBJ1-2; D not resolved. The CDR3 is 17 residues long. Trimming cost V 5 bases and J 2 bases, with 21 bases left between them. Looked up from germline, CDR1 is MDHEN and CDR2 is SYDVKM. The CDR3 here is CASSHFNLRIRNYGYTF. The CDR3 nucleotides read TGTGCCAGCAGTCATTTCAACCTGAGGATAAGGAACTATGGCTACACCTTC.

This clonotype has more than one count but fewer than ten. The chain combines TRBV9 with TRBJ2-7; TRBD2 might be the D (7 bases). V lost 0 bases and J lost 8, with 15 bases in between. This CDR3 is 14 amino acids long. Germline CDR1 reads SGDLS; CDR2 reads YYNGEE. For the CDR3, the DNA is TGTGCCAGCAGCGTAGAGGTGGGGGGGGACAAGCAGTACTTC. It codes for CASSVEVGGDKQYF. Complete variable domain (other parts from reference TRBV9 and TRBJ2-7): DSGVTQTPKHLITATGQRVTLRCSPRSGDLSVYWYQQSLDQGLQFLIQYYNGEERAKGNILERFSAQQFPDLHSELNLSSLELGDSALYFCASSVEVGGDKQYFGPGTRLTVT.